Only a few counts were recorded for the clone carrying this T cell receptor beta chain. This record belongs to a study of T cell repertoires in cytomegalovirus infection. From germline, CDR1 is SGHVT and CDR2 SQSDAQ. The CDR3 spans 13 residues. Trimming took off 5 bases at V and 5 bases at J, with 12 bases between the two ends. TCRdb re-called the reads through MiXCR, storing one row per CDR3 protein. The top ten clones hold 24% of a sample with almost 550,000 distinct CDR3 sequences, approximately 16% of them seen once. This clonotype originated in a human donor in good health (CMV status not recorded). Some clones in this sample may be carry-over from other donors' samples. Source material: CD8+ T cells from PBMCs. The chain recombines TRBV7-4 with TRBJ2-5; D gene uncertain. CDR3 residues: CASSPPPEETQYF. CDR3 bases: TGTGCCAGCAGCCCGCCCCCTGAGGAGACCCAGTACTTC.